Below are 18 T cell receptor beta chains sequenced from a single sample in a study of T cell responses to AZD1222 COVID-19 vaccine. TCRdb keeps only in-frame clones here, not all; method: immunoSEQ multiplex PCR. The sample consists of about 220,000 clones, just over 90% of them appearing once. The specimen was peripheral blood, collected on day 0 of MenACWY control vaccination. These TCRs come from an adult in good health.

This chain links TRBV5-8 with TRBJ1-5; D is unclear. This CDR3 spans 16 amino acids. CDR1 and CDR2 (germline): SGHTS, YDEGEE. Trimming removed 0 bases from V and 6 bases from J, with 16 bases in between. The CDR3 DNA reads TGTGCCAGCAGCTTGGTTAGCGGCATGTACGCTCAGCCCCAGCATTTT. Translation: CASSLVSGMYAQPQHF.

This chain connects TRBV30 to TRBJ1-1; unclear D gene. The CDR3 covers 15 residues. Between the trimmed V and J ends, which lost 4 bases and 2 bases, there was a span of 17 bases. Per germline, CDR1 GTSNPN and CDR2 SVGIG (reference sequence). The CDR3 sequence: CAWTTLGGLNTEAFF. The CDR3 DNA is TGTGCCTGGACCACCCTGGGAGGACTAAACACTGAAGCTTTCTTT.

V gene TRBV27 combines with J gene TRBJ2-7; TRBD1 is a possible D gene (6 bases). V dropped 5 bases and J dropped 5 bases, with 13 bases sitting between them. There are 13 residues in the CDR3. Germline assignment: CDR1 MNHEY and CDR2 SMNVEV (reference sequence). The CDR3 spells CASSLRQGNEQYF. Here the CDR3 DNA reads TGTGCCAGCAGTCTCCGTCAGGGGAACGAGCAGTACTTC.

The chain employs TRBV7-2 and TRBJ1-1, with D perhaps matching TRBD1 (5 bases). The CDR3 sequence is 14 residues long. The germline gives CDR1 SGHTA, CDR2 FQGNSA. Trimming removed 5 bases from V and 2 bases from J, with 12 bases in between. The CDR3 loop is CASSPSRGNTEAFF. CDR3 nucleotides: TGTGCCAGCAGCCCGTCGAGGGGTAACACTGAAGCTTTCTTT.

The chain links TRBV5-1 to TRBJ1-2, with 9 nucleotides matching TRBD1. The germline V gene encodes CDR1 SGHRS and CDR2 YFSETQ. With 4 bases clipped from V and 8 bases from J, the junction kept 6 bases outside the gene matches. This CDR3 comprises 13 residues. The CDR3 spells CASSIQGARGYTF. The CDR3 coding sequence is TGCGCCAGCAGCATACAGGGGGCGCGGGGCTACACCTTC.

This clone was observed a single time. The J gene is TRBJ1-2, the V gene TRBV5-8, with D possibly matching TRBD1 (5 bases). The CDR3 contains 14 residues. Trimming removed 6 bases from V and 5 bases from J, with 17 bases in between. Per the germline V gene, CDR1 is SGHTS and CDR2 is YDEGEE. CDR3 in amino acids: CASTIRGSPYGYTF. The CDR3 bases are TGTGCCAGCACCATAAGGGGAAGTCCGTATGGCTACACCTTC.

The CDR3 nucleotides are TGTGCCAGCTCACCCCGGGTGGCAGGGGAGACTGAAGCTTTCTTT. It is translated as CASSPRVAGETEAFF. This chain joins TRBV18 and TRBJ1-1; tentative D call: TRBD1 (6 bases). This CDR3 region has 15 residues. V gave up 3 bases and J gave up 5 bases, with 16 bases separating them. In germline, CDR1 is KGHSH, CDR2 LQKENI.

This chain links TRBV5-1 with TRBJ1-2, with D hard to call. V dropped 0 bases and J dropped 4 bases, with 10 bases sitting between them. The CDR3 length is 14 residues. The germline CDR1 and CDR2 sequences are SGHRS and YFSETQ. CDR3 nucleotide sequence: TGCGCCAGCAGCTTGGGAGGGAGGACCTATGGCTACACCTTC. This sequence encodes CASSLGGRTYGYTF.

This clone was detected many times. V is TRBV4-1 and J is TRBJ1-5, with 9 bases lining up with TRBD1. Germline CDR1 reads MGHRA; CDR2 reads YSYEKL. The CDR3 extends over 16 amino acids. Trimming cost V 0 bases and J 6 bases; bases outside gene matches: 6. CDR3: CASSQDPTGGGQPQHF. The CDR3 nucleotides are TGCGCCAGCAGCCAAGATCCGACAGGGGGAGGTCAGCCCCAGCATTTT.

The CDR3 is CASRGGAYTQYF. As DNA, the CDR3 is TGTGCCAGCAGGGGGGGGGCTTATACGCAGTATTTT. This chain uses TRBV12-3 or TRBV12-4 with TRBJ2-3; D might be TRBD2 (7 bases). The V gene lost 6 bases and the J gene lost 7 bases, with 11 bases spanning the gap. CDR3 length: 12 amino acids.

The CDR3 DNA follows: TGTGCCAGCAGTGAGCCAGGGCCCTACGAGCAGTACTTC. As protein: CASSEPGPYEQYF. The chain employs TRBV2 and TRBJ2-7, with D perhaps TRBD1 (5 bases). The V end was cut by 3 bases, the J end by 2 bases, with 8 bases between. CDR3 length equals 13 residues. CDR1 SNHLY and CDR2 FYNNEI come from the germline V gene. The whole variable domain, filled in from reference TRBV2 and TRBJ2-7, reads EPEVTQTPSHQVTQMGQEVILRCVPISNHLYFYWYRQILGQKVEFLVSFYNNEISEKSEIFDDQFSVERPDGSNFTLKIRSTKLEDSAMYFCASSEPGPYEQYFGPGTRLTVT.

The chain uses TRBV18 and TRBJ1-4, with D maybe TRBD1 (5 bases). This CDR3 spans 12 amino acids. CDR1 is KGHSH and CDR2 is LQKENI in the germline V gene. V was clipped by 4 bases and J by 6 bases, with 6 bases between them. As DNA, the CDR3 is TGTGCCAGCTCACGGGACGATGAAAAACTGTTTTTT. Its protein product is CASSRDDEKLFF.

The chain employs TRBV19 and TRBJ1-6, with TRBD1 matching 8 bases. The CDR3 totals 14 residues. Germline V gene lookup returns CDR1 LNHDA and CDR2 SQIVND (reference sequence). Losses at the gene ends were 4 bases for V and 9 bases for J; bases not matched to a gene: 5. The CDR3: CASSTTGVGSPLHF. CDR3 coding DNA: TGTGCCAGTAGTACGACAGGGGTCGGTTCACCCCTCCACTTT.

This clone was found once. CDR3 sequence reads: CASSPDTSGTTNSPLHF. The CDR3 bases are TGTGCCAGCTCACCCGACACCTCCGGGACAACTAATTCACCCCTCCACTTT. The chain is built from TRBV18 and TRBJ1-6; possible D gene TRBD1, 6 bases. The CDR3 loop spans 17 amino acids. V lost 3 bases and J 6 bases, leaving 18 bases between the germline ends. Germline V gives CDR1 KGHSH, CDR2 LQKENI.

V is TRBV11-2 and J is TRBJ2-3; TRBD1 agrees at 7 bases. The CDR3 contains 13 residues. Per the germline V gene, CDR1 is SGHAT and CDR2 is FQNNGV. The V segment lost 0 bases and the J segment 12 bases; nucleotides outside the gene matches: 6. The CDR3 coding sequence is TGTGCCAGCAGCTTAGAGGGACAGCCCCCACAGTATTTT. This encodes CASSLEGQPPQYF.

The chain uses TRBV5-4 and TRBJ1-2, with a weak D call TRBD1 (5 bases). Trimming took off 5 bases at V and 8 bases at J, with 10 bases between the two ends. The CDR3 loop spans 11 amino acids. The germline CDR1 and CDR2 sequences are SGHNT and YYREEE (reference sequence). The CDR3 DNA follows: TGTGCCAGCAGGGGGGACGGAGGCTACACCTTC. Translated, it gives CASRGDGGYTF. The full variable domain, completed using reference TRBV5-4 and TRBJ1-2, is ETGVTQSPTHLIKTRGQQVTLRCSSQSGHNTVSWYQQALGQGPQFIFQYYREEENGRGNFPPRFSGLQFPNYSSELNVNALELDDSALYLCASRGDGGYTFGSGTRLTVV.

The rearrangement joins TRBV28 to TRBJ1-5, with a possible D match to TRBD1 (6 bases). Germline loops: CDR1 MDHEN, CDR2 SYDVKM. The CDR3 contains 15 residues. Trimming took 6 bases from V and 4 from J, leaving 16 bases between them. This chain's CDR3 is CASSTPDRLNQPQHF. In DNA, the CDR3 is TGTGCCAGCAGCACCCCTGACAGGCTAAATCAGCCCCAGCATTTT.

The chain recombines TRBV5-1 with TRBJ1-2; a weak D match, TRBD1 (6 bases). Trimming took 0 bases from V and 8 from J, leaving 11 bases between them. The germline V gene has CDR1 SGHRS and CDR2 YFSETQ. This CDR3 comprises 13 residues. The CDR3 sequence: CASSLGQVEGYTF. CDR3 DNA: TGCGCCAGCAGCTTGGGACAGGTGGAAGGCTACACCTTC.